This is a list of T cell receptor beta chains from one sample in a study of blood T cell repertoires in COVID-19. Assay: immunoSEQ multiplex PCR; the TCRdb copy retains only in-frame clones and omits some. The data hold 90,000 or so clones, with about 87% observed a single time. The sequencing sample was made of peripheral blood. The receptors derive from a man aged 60 to 75 with acute or convalescent COVID-19. The CDR3 runs from the conserved cysteine through the conserved F or W. A D gene is named only where the DNA matches it firmly. Rows may omit the clone size; those that give it use once, few, many or a size class.

d_call: TRBD1; clone_size: .; v_call: TRBV6-5; j_call: TRBJ2-7; cdr3_aa: CASMSRGQYEQYF; cdr3_nt: TGTGCCAGCATGAGCAGGGGGCAGTACGAGCAGTACTTC
d_call: TRBD1; clone_size: .; v_call: TRBV23-1; j_call: TRBJ2-7; cdr3_aa: CASRTTGLDEQYF; cdr3_nt: TGCGCCAGCAGGACGACAGGGCTCGACGAGCAGTACTTC
d_call: .; clone_size: .; v_call: TRBV4-1; j_call: TRBJ2-7; cdr3_aa: CASSQEGGASYEQYF; cdr3_nt: TGCGCCAGCAGCCAAGAAGGAGGGGCCTCCTACGAGCAGTACTTC
d_call: TRBD2; clone_size: .; v_call: TRBV5-1; j_call: TRBJ2-5; cdr3_aa: CASSSGLAGSLETQYF; cdr3_nt: TGCGCCAGCAGCTCCGGACTAGCGGGATCCCTGGAGACCCAGTACTTC
d_call: TRBD2; clone_size: .; v_call: TRBV11-2; j_call: TRBJ2-4; cdr3_aa: CASRPTGTRDIQYF; cdr3_nt: TGTGCCAGCAGACCGACCGGGACTAGGGACATTCAGTACTTC
d_call: .; clone_size: .; v_call: TRBV7-3; j_call: TRBJ1-1; cdr3_aa: CASSPQGGSLNTEAFF; cdr3_nt: TGTGCCAGCAGCCCTCAAGGCGGCAGCCTGAACACTGAAGCTTTCTTT
d_call: .; clone_size: .; v_call: TRBV11-2; j_call: TRBJ2-3; cdr3_aa: CASSPGHLTDTQYF; cdr3_nt: TGTGCCAGCAGCCCAGGACACCTCACAGATACGCAGTATTTT
d_call: .; clone_size: .; v_call: TRBV30; j_call: TRBJ1-1; cdr3_aa: CAWINSMNTEAFF; cdr3_nt: TGTGCCTGGATTAACAGCATGAACACTGAAGCTTTCTTT
d_call: .; clone_size: .; v_call: TRBV6-5; j_call: TRBJ2-5; cdr3_aa: CAASARRRETQYF; cdr3_nt: TGTGCCGCCTCGGCGAGGCGGCGAGAGACCCAGTACTTC
d_call: TRBD2; clone_size: .; v_call: TRBV5-1; j_call: TRBJ2-3; cdr3_aa: CASSLDSGEGTDTQYF; cdr3_nt: TGCGCCAGCAGCTTGGACAGCGGGGAGGGCACAGATACGCAGTATTTT
d_call: .; clone_size: few; v_call: TRBV7-9; j_call: TRBJ1-4; cdr3_aa: CASSLSPNEKLFF; cdr3_nt: TGTGCCAGCAGCCTTTCCCCCAATGAAAAACTGTTTTTT
d_call: .; clone_size: .; v_call: TRBV7-2; j_call: TRBJ1-3; cdr3_aa: CASSTPGNTIYF; cdr3_nt: TGTGCCAGCAGCACTCCGGGAAACACCATATATTTT
d_call: TRBD2; clone_size: .; v_call: TRBV4-1; j_call: TRBJ2-1; cdr3_aa: CASSHVLAGGASSYNEQFF; cdr3_nt: TGCGCCAGCAGCCACGTACTAGCGGGGGGGGCCAGCTCCTACAATGAGCAGTTCTTC
d_call: TRBD1; clone_size: .; v_call: TRBV5-6; j_call: TRBJ2-7; cdr3_aa: CASSRGQGLTYEQYF; cdr3_nt: TGTGCCAGCAGCCGGGGACAGGGCTTGACCTACGAGCAGTACTTC
d_call: .; clone_size: .; v_call: TRBV6-2/TRBV6-3; j_call: TRBJ1-5; cdr3_aa: CASTPDGGNNQPQHF; cdr3_nt: TGTGCCAGCACCCCCGACGGAGGGAACAATCAGCCCCAGCATTTT
d_call: TRBD2; clone_size: .; v_call: TRBV11-2; j_call: TRBJ2-2; cdr3_aa: CASSYRQGGLAGGPNTGELFF; cdr3_nt: TGTGCCAGCAGTTACAGACAGGGAGGACTAGCGGGGGGACCGAACACCGGGGAGCTGTTTTTT
d_call: TRBD1; clone_size: .; v_call: TRBV9; j_call: TRBJ1-2; cdr3_aa: CASSGQGNLDYGYTF; cdr3_nt: TGTGCCAGCAGCGGACAGGGGAATTTGGACTATGGCTACACCTTC
d_call: .; clone_size: .; v_call: TRBV27; j_call: TRBJ2-7; cdr3_aa: CASSLSAQISYEQYF; cdr3_nt: TGTGCCAGCAGTTTATCCGCACAGATCTCCTACGAGCAGTACTTC
d_call: TRBD2; clone_size: .; v_call: TRBV7-8; j_call: TRBJ2-5; cdr3_aa: CASSLQGLAGGQETQYF; cdr3_nt: TGTGCCAGCAGCTTACAGGGACTAGCGGGAGGACAAGAGACCCAGTACTTC
d_call: .; clone_size: .; v_call: TRBV21-1; j_call: TRBJ2-7; cdr3_aa: CASTGLAGFSYEQYF; cdr3_nt: TGTGCCAGCACTGGACTAGCGGGGTTCTCCTACGAGCAGTACTTC
d_call: TRBD1; clone_size: .; v_call: TRBV13; j_call: TRBJ2-6; cdr3_aa: CASSGQGFTSGANVLTF; cdr3_nt: TGTGCCAGCAGCGGACAGGGATTTACTTCTGGGGCCAACGTCCTGACTTTC
d_call: TRBD2; clone_size: .; v_call: TRBV7-9; j_call: TRBJ2-2; cdr3_aa: CASSPSGGNTGELFF; cdr3_nt: TGTGCCAGCAGCCCCAGCGGGGGTAACACCGGGGAGCTGTTTTTT
d_call: .; clone_size: .; v_call: TRBV7-2; j_call: TRBJ1-5; cdr3_aa: CASSPRSGVSNQPQHF; cdr3_nt: TGTGCCAGCAGCCCAAGGTCCGGGGTCTCAAATCAGCCCCAGCATTTT
d_call: .; clone_size: .; v_call: TRBV5-6; j_call: TRBJ1-4; cdr3_aa: CASSLRGGATNEKLFF; cdr3_nt: TGTGCCAGCAGTCTTCGGGGGGGAGCAACTAATGAAAAACTGTTTTTT
d_call: .; clone_size: .; v_call: TRBV6-1; j_call: TRBJ2-7; cdr3_aa: CASSSTGLYEQYF; cdr3_nt: TGTGCCAGCAGTTCAACAGGGCTCTACGAGCAGTACTTC
d_call: .; clone_size: .; v_call: TRBV5-6; j_call: TRBJ2-3; cdr3_aa: CASSSWGLASTDTQYF; cdr3_nt: TGTGCCAGCAGCTCTTGGGGGCTAGCAAGCACAGATACGCAGTATTTT
d_call: TRBD2; clone_size: .; v_call: TRBV11-1; j_call: TRBJ2-7; cdr3_aa: CASSPGLAGGWYEQYF; cdr3_nt: TGTGCCAGCAGCCCGGGACTAGCGGGAGGATGGTACGAGCAGTACTTC
d_call: TRBD1; clone_size: .; v_call: TRBV15; j_call: TRBJ1-2; cdr3_aa: CATSRNRDRGGYTF; cdr3_nt: TGTGCCACCAGCAGGAACCGGGACAGGGGTGGCTACACCTTC
d_call: .; clone_size: .; v_call: TRBV2; j_call: TRBJ2-2; cdr3_aa: CAIAPYMERANTGELFF; cdr3_nt: TGTGCCATCGCCCCCTACATGGAGCGAGCAAACACCGGGGAGCTGTTTTTT
d_call: TRBD1; clone_size: .; v_call: TRBV20-1; j_call: TRBJ1-6; cdr3_aa: CSASRQGRPLHF; cdr3_nt: TGCAGTGCGAGTCGACAGGGAAGACCCCTCCACTTT
d_call: .; clone_size: .; v_call: TRBV19; j_call: TRBJ2-2; cdr3_aa: CASHQGGPGTRVGGELFF; cdr3_nt: TGTGCCAGTCACCAAGGGGGCCCCGGGACTAGGGTCGGCGGGGAGCTGTTTTTT
d_call: .; clone_size: .; v_call: TRBV6-5; j_call: TRBJ2-3; cdr3_aa: CASSLFQLNSDTQYF; cdr3_nt: TGTGCCAGCAGCCTTTTCCAACTAAACTCAGATACGCAGTATTTT
d_call: .; clone_size: .; v_call: TRBV6-5; j_call: TRBJ2-2; cdr3_aa: CASSYADLATGELFF; cdr3_nt: TGTGCCAGCAGTTACGCTGACTTGGCCACCGGGGAGCTGTTTTTT
d_call: TRBD1; clone_size: few; v_call: TRBV2; j_call: TRBJ1-2; cdr3_aa: CASRAGTAPNYGYTF; cdr3_nt: TGTGCCAGCAGGGCCGGGACAGCGCCTAACTATGGCTACACCTTC
d_call: .; clone_size: few; v_call: TRBV29-1; j_call: TRBJ2-1; cdr3_aa: CSGMTNYNEQFF; cdr3_nt: TGCAGCGGGATGACTAACTACAATGAGCAGTTCTTC
d_call: TRBD1; clone_size: .; v_call: TRBV29-1; j_call: TRBJ2-6; cdr3_aa: CSVGSSGTGGRGNVLTF; cdr3_nt: TGCAGCGTTGGGAGTTCCGGGACAGGGGGCCGTGGCAACGTCCTGACTTTC
d_call: .; clone_size: .; v_call: TRBV5-4; j_call: TRBJ1-4; cdr3_aa: CASSLIGSTNEKLFF; cdr3_nt: TGTGCCAGCAGCTTGATCGGGTCAACTAATGAAAAACTGTTTTTT
d_call: .; clone_size: .; v_call: TRBV3-1/TRBV3-2; j_call: TRBJ2-5; cdr3_aa: CASSQAGKSETQYF; cdr3_nt: TGTGCCAGCAGCCAGGCAGGGAAGTCAGAGACCCAGTACTTC
d_call: .; clone_size: .; v_call: TRBV18; j_call: TRBJ1-6; cdr3_aa: CASSADSYNSPLHF; cdr3_nt: TGTGCCAGCTCAGCGGACAGTTATAATTCACCCCTCCACTTT
d_call: TRBD2; clone_size: .; v_call: TRBV7-2; j_call: TRBJ2-7; cdr3_aa: CASSISGTSSYEQYF; cdr3_nt: TGTGCCAGCAGCATAAGCGGGACCAGCTCCTACGAGCAGTACTTC
d_call: TRBD2; clone_size: .; v_call: TRBV7-9; j_call: TRBJ2-7; cdr3_aa: CASSRLAGGSSYEQYF; cdr3_nt: TGTGCCAGCAGCCGACTAGCGGGAGGGAGCTCCTACGAGCAGTACTTC
d_call: .; clone_size: .; v_call: TRBV7-2; j_call: TRBJ1-5; cdr3_aa: CASSLAHRSLEAPQHF; cdr3_nt: TGTGCCAGCAGCTTAGCTCACAGGTCCCTCGAAGCGCCCCAGCATTTT
d_call: .; clone_size: .; v_call: TRBV10-3; j_call: TRBJ1-2; cdr3_aa: CAISESDRYGYTF; cdr3_nt: TGTGCCATCAGTGAGTCCGACAGATATGGCTACACCTTC
d_call: TRBD1; clone_size: once; v_call: TRBV5-1; j_call: TRBJ2-2; cdr3_aa: CASSWGQLANTGELFF; cdr3_nt: TGCGCCAGCAGCTGGGGACAGTTAGCGAACACCGGGGAGCTGTTTTTT
d_call: TRBD2; clone_size: once; v_call: TRBV10-1; j_call: TRBJ2-3; cdr3_aa: CASSDPSGGEDTQYF; cdr3_nt: TGCGCCAGCAGTGATCCTAGCGGCGGTGAAGATACGCAGTATTTT
d_call: TRBD1; clone_size: .; v_call: TRBV29-1; j_call: TRBJ1-4; cdr3_aa: CSVRQGYNEKLFF; cdr3_nt: TGCAGCGTTCGACAGGGGTATAATGAAAAACTGTTTTTT
d_call: TRBD1; clone_size: .; v_call: TRBV27; j_call: TRBJ1-6; cdr3_aa: CASSRDRGYSPLHF; cdr3_nt: TGTGCCAGCTCCAGGGACAGGGGTTATTCACCCCTCCACTTT
d_call: .; clone_size: .; v_call: TRBV19; j_call: TRBJ1-5; cdr3_aa: CASSINGNSNQPQHF; cdr3_nt: TGTGCCAGTAGTATCAACGGGAATAGCAATCAGCCCCAGCATTTT
d_call: TRBD1; clone_size: .; v_call: TRBV27; j_call: TRBJ2-7; cdr3_aa: CASSFGQGDAREQYF; cdr3_nt: TGTGCCAGCAGTTTTGGACAGGGGGATGCGAGGGAGCAGTACTTC